A single sample is the source of the 30 T cell receptor beta chains below, sequenced in a study of cytomegalovirus exposure and HLA in healthy donors. This PCR relied on a set of 60 Vbeta primers and 13 Jbeta primers. Method: immunoSEQ multiplex PCR; TCRdb's copy keeps in-frame clones and lacks some. The sample has roughly 93,000 clones; about 70% are singletons. Material for sequencing was PBMCs. Receptor source: a man aged 40-49 years in good health and CMV-seronegative.

The V call is TRBV2, the J call TRBJ1-5, with 7 bases aligning to TRBD1. Unmatched junction bases numbered 0, after V lost 8 bases and J lost 2 bases. This CDR3 has 12 residues. Per germline, CDR1 SNHLY and CDR2 FYNNEI. The CDR3 DNA sequence: TGTGCCAGCGACAGGGGCAATCAGCCCCAGCATTTT. Its translation is CASDRGNQPQHF.

The chain uses TRBV6-1 and TRBJ2-3; 9 nucleotides agree with TRBD2. This CDR3 is built from 16 residues. J was trimmed by 2 bases and V by 7 bases; bases with no gene match: 10. CDR1 is MNHNS and CDR2 is SASEGT in the germline V gene. CDR3 DNA sequence: TGTGCCAGCATCGAAGCCGTAGCGGGGGACACAGATACGCAGTATTTT. This translates into CASIEAVAGDTDTQYF.

Only a few counts were recorded for this clone. The chain carries TRBV30 and TRBJ1-3; maybe TRBD1 (6 bases). The CDR3 has 16 residues. Trimming pared 5 bases from V and 8 bases from J, leaving 25 bases between. The germline V gene has CDR1 GTSNPN and CDR2 SVGIG (reference sequence). The CDR3 sequence is CAWRPRYRVRQDTIYF. CDR3 DNA sequence: TGTGCCTGGCGCCCTCGATACAGGGTTCGGCAGGACACCATATATTTT.

The V call is TRBV20-1, the J call TRBJ1-2; D not resolved. The germline V gene encodes CDR1 DFQATT and CDR2 SNEGSKA (reference sequence). CDR3 length: 8 residues. As DNA, the CDR3 is TGCTCCGGGAGGAGGAACACCTTC. It encodes CSGRRNTF.

This clone was counted a few times. This chain joins TRBV19 and TRBJ2-3, with 8 bases that match TRBD2. Trimming cost V 5 bases and J 5 bases; bases outside gene matches: 3. CDR1 and CDR2 (germline): LNHDA, SQIVND (reference sequence). The CDR3 contains 13 residues. The CDR3 DNA sequence: TGTGCCAGTAGTCTACGGGGGGGAGATACGCAGTATTTT. It specifies CASSLRGGDTQYF.

The rearrangement joins TRBV10-3 to TRBJ2-5; the D gene is possibly TRBD2 (6 bases). CDR1 and CDR2 (germline): ENHRY, SYGVKD. The CDR3 totals 12 residues. Trimming left V 10 bases short and J 4 bases short, with 13 bases between. CDR3 loop: CATGVGRETQYF. CDR3 coding DNA: TGTGCCACGGGGGTTGGTCGAGAGACCCAGTACTTC.

The chain links TRBV21-1 to TRBJ2-7; TRBD1 is taken as the D call from the table, unchecked against the DNA. TRBV21-1 is a pseudogene locus. The CDR3 covers 15 residues. CDR3 amino acids: CASSKSPGQGDEQYF. The CDR3 nucleotides read TGTGCCAGCAGCAAATCTCCGGGACAGGGAGACGAGCAGTACTTC.

This chain joins TRBV4-1 and TRBJ2-3; D might be TRBD2 (7 bases). The V end lost 1 base, the J end lost 4 bases, and 9 bases lay between the germline ends. The CDR3 runs to 14 residues. Per the germline V gene, CDR1 is MGHRA and CDR2 is YSYEKL. The CDR3 region has the DNA TGCGCCAGCAGCCAAGGAGGGGGGGCAGATACGCAGTATTTT. It codes for CASSQGGGADTQYF.

The CDR3 reads CASSSDSSYEQYF. The CDR3 nucleotides are TGCGCCAGCAGCTCGGACAGTTCCTACGAGCAGTACTTC. The rearrangement joins TRBV5-1 to TRBJ2-7; TRBD1 is a possible D gene (6 bases). The germline V and J ends were trimmed by 3 bases and 1 base, with 8 bases remaining between them. This CDR3 comprises 13 residues. Germline V gives CDR1 SGHRS, CDR2 YFSETQ.

The chain joins TRBV19 to TRBJ2-1; the D gene is possibly TRBD2 (6 bases). This CDR3 region has 15 residues. Germline assignment: CDR1 LNHDA and CDR2 SQIVND (reference sequence). The V end was cut by 5 bases, the J end by 0 bases, with 11 bases between. CDR3 sequence: CASSLGGNSYNEQFF. The CDR3 region has the DNA TGTGCCAGTAGTCTGGGCGGGAACTCCTACAATGAGCAGTTCTTC.

The J gene is TRBJ1-2, the V gene TRBV27, with 7 bases lining up with TRBD1. Germline V gives CDR1 MNHEY, CDR2 SMNVEV (reference sequence). After removal of 6 bases from V and 4 bases from J, the junction contained 8 bases not matched to a gene. CDR3 length: 14 amino acids. The CDR3: CASRGTVLSYGYTF. DNA of the CDR3: TGTGCCAGCAGGGGGACAGTTCTAAGCTATGGCTACACCTTC.

V gene TRBV4-1 combines with J gene TRBJ1-2; a possible D gene is TRBD1 (6 bases). Deletions cut 1 base from V and 4 bases from J, with 16 bases between. This CDR3 has 16 amino acids. Germline-derived CDR1 and CDR2 are MGHRA and YSYEKL. The CDR3 reads CASSQGNNGQIYGYTF. CDR3 coding DNA: TGCGCCAGCAGCCAAGGTAACAATGGACAGATCTATGGCTACACCTTC.

The V and J genes are TRBV5-1 and TRBJ1-2; D is uncertain. The germline V gene has CDR1 SGHRS and CDR2 YFSETQ. Trimming cost V 5 bases and J 8 bases, with 13 bases left between them. The CDR3 consists of 12 residues. The CDR3, as DNA: TGCGCCAGCAGTTCAGGACTGACGGGCTACACCTTC. Its translation: CASSSGLTGYTF. The whole variable domain, remainder taken from reference TRBV5-1 and TRBJ1-2, is KAGVTQTPRYLIKTRGQQVTLSCSPISGHRSVSWYQQTPGQGLQFLFEYFSETQRNKGNFPGRFSGRQFSNSRSEMNVSTLELGDSALYLCASSSGLTGYTFGSGTRLTVV.

Details on this clone: Other DNA sequences from this sample encode an identical CDR3 as well. The chain employs TRBV5-8 and TRBJ2-7, with D tentatively TRBD1 (6 bases). Germline-derived CDR1 and CDR2 are SGHTS and YDEGEE. This CDR3 is 13 amino acids long. V was clipped by 3 bases and J by 1 base, with 8 bases between them. The CDR3 here is CASSSGTSYEQYF. In DNA form, the CDR3 reads TGTGCCAGCAGCTCCGGGACATCCTACGAGCAGTACTTC.

This clone rates as medium-sized (0.01 to 0.1%). The CDR3 nucleotides read TGTGCCAGCAGTGAAGCTAGCGGGAGCTCCTACGAGCAGTACTTC. Its protein is CASSEASGSSYEQYF. V usage is TRBV6-1 and J usage is TRBJ2-7; TRBD2 matches at 9 bases. The J segment lost 0 bases and the V segment lost 0 bases, leaving 0 bases of the junction unmatched. CDR1 MNHNS and CDR2 SASEGT come from the germline V gene. CDR3 length equals 15 residues.

V is TRBV21-1 and J is TRBJ2-1; the table names TRBD1, a call not compared with the DNA. TRBV21-1 is marked as a pseudogene. The CDR3 consists of 16 residues. This CDR3 is CASSFPRQGKDNEQFF. The CDR3 nucleotides read TGTGCCAGCAGCTTCCCTCGACAGGGAAAGGACAATGAGCAGTTCTTC.

Concerning this clone itself: The same CDR3 is also encoded by other DNA sequences in this sample. V and J are TRBV28 and TRBJ1-1; D is possibly TRBD1 (5 bases). Germline-derived CDR1 and CDR2 are MDHEN and SYDVKM. This CDR3 spans 12 amino acids. Between the trimmed V and J ends, which lost 2 bases and 5 bases, there was a span of 6 bases. DNA for the CDR3: TGTGCCAGCAGTTTAAGGGGTACTGAAGCTTTCTTT. Encoded protein: CASSLRGTEAFF. Full variable domain (outside the CDR3, taken from reference TRBV28 and TRBJ1-1): DVKVTQSSRYLVKRTGEKVFLECVQDMDHENMFWYRQDPGLGLRLIYFSYDVKMKEKGDIPEGYSVSREKKERFSLILESASTNQTSMYLCASSLRGTEAFFGQGTRLTVV.

This clone was counted once. V gene TRBV2 combines with J gene TRBJ1-2; 11 bases align to TRBD1. CDR3 length: 14 residues. The V gene end was trimmed by 11 bases and the J gene end by 7 bases; junction bases not matched to a gene: 12. CDR1 and CDR2 from the germline V gene are SNHLY and FYNNEI. The CDR3: CAGNHRDRGTGYTF. In DNA, the CDR3 is TGTGCCGGAAATCACCGGGACAGGGGGACTGGCTACACCTTC. The full variable domain, its missing parts supplied by reference TRBV2 and TRBJ1-2, is EPEVTQTPSHQVTQMGQEVILRCVPISNHLYFYWYRQILGQKVEFLVSFYNNEISEKSEIFDDQFSVERPDGSNFTLKIRSTKLEDSAMYFCAGNHRDRGTGYTFGSGTRLTVV.

The genes are TRBV7-7 and TRBJ2-3, with no clear D. This CDR3 contains 16 residues. Trimming shortened V by 1 base and J by 4 bases, and 15 bases separated the two germline ends. Germline CDR1 is SSHAT and CDR2 is FNYEAQ (reference sequence). The CDR3 sequence: CASSLGRLVGSDTQYF. The CDR3 DNA follows: TGTGCCAGCAGCTTAGGTCGCCTAGTAGGTTCAGATACGCAGTATTTT.

The CDR3 sequence is CASSVEGGPNGELFF. The CDR3 DNA sequence: TGTGCCAGCAGCGTAGAGGGGGGGCCGAACGGGGAGCTGTTTTTT. This chain uses TRBV9 with TRBJ2-2, with D tentatively TRBD2 (7 bases). CDR3 size: 15 residues. The V gene's germline CDR1 is SGDLS and CDR2 YYNGEE. V lost 0 bases, J lost 7 bases, and 13 bases lay in between.

In its sample, this clone was seen a few times. The chain recombines TRBV15 with TRBJ2-4; 9 bases are shared with TRBD2. With V trimmed by 0 bases and J by 12 bases, 9 bases remained unmatched. The V gene's germline CDR1 is LNHNV and CDR2 YYDKDF (reference sequence). The CDR3 runs 15 residues. This chain's CDR3 is CATSREAWGGGAQYF. DNA of the CDR3: TGTGCCACCAGCAGAGAGGCTTGGGGCGGGGGGGCTCAGTACTTC.

The rearrangement links TRBV19 to TRBJ2-1; 7 nucleotides agree with TRBD1. The CDR3 is 15 amino acids. CDR1 and CDR2 from the germline V gene are LNHDA and SQIVND (reference sequence). The ends lost 1 base at V and 5 bases at J; junction bases unmatched: 5. CDR3 in amino acids: CASSIGGQKNNEQFF. CDR3 nucleotide sequence: TGTGCCAGTAGTATAGGGGGACAGAAAAACAATGAGCAGTTCTTC.

This clone appeared a few times. The chain links TRBV4-1 to TRBJ1-2; tentatively, D is TRBD1 (5 bases). Trimming took off 1 base at V and 13 bases at J, with 10 bases between the two ends. The germline CDR1 and CDR2 sequences are MGHRA and YSYEKL. There are 11 residues in the CDR3. The CDR3 sequence: CASSQGGEGTF. The CDR3, as DNA: TGCGCCAGCAGCCAAGGAGGGGAGGGCACCTTC.

V usage is TRBV9 and J usage is TRBJ1-2, with TRBD1 identical over 7 bases. V lost 7 bases and J lost 7; bases outside the gene matches: 13. Looked up from germline, CDR1 is SGDLS and CDR2 is YYNGEE. The CDR3 totals 14 residues. The CDR3 sequence is CASAPPGQMCGYTF. The CDR3 nucleotides are TGTGCCAGCGCCCCTCCGGGACAGATGTGTGGCTACACCTTC.

This clone was seen a handful of times. V is TRBV5-1 and J is TRBJ1-2; D uncertain. The germline V gene has CDR1 SGHRS and CDR2 YFSETQ. V was trimmed by 1 base and J by 5 bases, leaving 12 bases between them. This CDR3 is built from 14 residues. The CDR3 DNA follows: TGCGCCAGCAGCTTGCAGCGTCAGAATTATGGCTACACCTTC. This sequence encodes CASSLQRQNYGYTF.

This clone has only one observation. The chain recombines TRBV6-6 with TRBJ2-1; TRBD2 matches 11 bases. This CDR3 has 15 residues. The junction had 4 bases not matched to a gene; V was cut back by 5 bases and J by 4 bases. Germline loops: CDR1 MNHNY, CDR2 SVGAGI (reference sequence). CDR3 nucleotides: TGTGCCAGCAGTGCGGGACTAGCGGTATACAATGAGCAGTTCTTC. Amino acids: CASSAGLAVYNEQFF.

The chain recombines TRBV9 with TRBJ2-7, with TRBD2 matching 9 bases. CDR3 length: 14 residues. Trimming cost V 0 bases and J 6 bases; bases outside gene matches: 4. Germline CDR1 reads SGDLS; CDR2 reads YYNGEE. The CDR3 nucleotides are TGTGCCAGCAGCGTAGAAGCGGGGGGCCTCGAGCAGTACTTC. Its translation: CASSVEAGGLEQYF.

The chain has TRBV11-2 and TRBJ2-3; 8 nucleotides align to TRBD2. This CDR3 has 15 amino acids. V lost 5 bases and J lost 3; bases outside the gene matches: 7. Germline V CDR1 and CDR2: SGHAT, FQNNGV. CDR3 in amino acids: CASSMLGLGTDTQYF. CDR3 sequence (DNA): TGTGCCAGCAGCATGCTGGGACTAGGGACAGATACGCAGTATTTT.

The rearrangement joins TRBV6-5 to TRBJ2-7; 9 bases fit TRBD1. The germline V gene has CDR1 MNHEY and CDR2 SVGAGI. J was trimmed by 3 bases and V by 1 base; bases with no gene match: 1. The length of the CDR3 is 14 residues. CDR3 nucleotide sequence: TGTGCCAGCAGTTACTTGGGACAGGGCTACGAGCAGTACTTC. Residues: CASSYLGQGYEQYF.

The chain carries TRBV6-5 and TRBJ2-2; TRBD2 agrees at 7 bases. Germline loops: CDR1 MNHEY, CDR2 SVGAGI. The CDR3 has 15 residues. V trimming: 5 bases; J trimming: 6 bases; junction bases outside the gene matches: 9. CDR3 region: CASSGLDIIPGELFF. The CDR3 region has the DNA TGTGCCAGCAGTGGACTAGATATTATTCCCGGGGAGCTGTTTTTT.